This entry describes one T cell receptor beta chain. This entry belongs to a study of cytomegalovirus exposure and HLA in healthy donors. The germline V gene has CDR1 MNHEY and CDR2 SMNVEV (reference sequence). The CDR3 runs to 10 residues. V was trimmed by 8 bases and J by 7 bases, leaving 9 bases between them. The study ran its PCR with 60 Vbeta and 13 Jbeta primers. Profiled with immunoSEQ multiplex PCR; TCRdb holds only in-frame clones, not every one. The sample shows roughly 120,000 clones, 8.5% to 10% of them seen only once. The chain joins TRBV27 to TRBJ2-7; D gene ambiguous. Sequencing was performed on PBMCs. This receptor was taken from a man aged 40-50 years in good health and CMV-seronegative. CDR3 sequence: CASAGIEQYF. The CDR3 DNA reads as TGTGCCAGCGCAGGCATAGAGCAGTACTTC.